Each of the 22 T cell receptor beta chains below was sequenced from the same sample in a study of T cell responses to AZD1222 COVID-19 vaccine. Profiled with immunoSEQ multiplex PCR; TCRdb holds only in-frame clones, not every one. The profile shows about 90,000 clones, approximately 88% of them singletons. This specimen was peripheral blood, taken on day 0 of AZD1222 vaccination. The receptors were gathered from an adult in good health.

V is TRBV2 and J is TRBJ2-7; 8 bases are shared with TRBD1. V trimming: 4 bases; J trimming: 5 bases; junction bases outside the gene matches: 7. In germline, CDR1 is SNHLY, CDR2 FYNNEI. The CDR3 has 14 amino acids. The CDR3 DNA sequence: TGTGCCAGCAGTGCTAGGACAGGGCAGGACGAGCAGTACTTC. Translated: CASSARTGQDEQYF.

The chain is built from TRBV5-5 and TRBJ2-3, with 7 bases matching TRBD2. The CDR3 covers 17 residues. CDR1 and CDR2 from the germline V gene are SGHKS and YYEKEE (reference sequence). J lost 5 bases, V lost 5 bases, and 17 bases had no gene match. CDR3 nucleotides: TGTGCCAGCAGTCCGGAAAACCTATTAGCGGGTCAAGATACGCAGTATTTT. It is translated as CASSPENLLAGQDTQYF.

V is TRBV4-1 and J is TRBJ1-1; D gene uncertain. Germline V lookup: CDR1 MGHRA, CDR2 YSYEKL. Trimming took 0 bases from V and 4 from J, leaving 6 bases between them. CDR3 length: 13 residues. The CDR3 reads CASSQDGSTEAFF. CDR3 nucleotide sequence: TGCGCCAGCAGCCAAGATGGGTCCACTGAAGCTTTCTTT.

The rearrangement joins TRBV6-2 or TRBV6-3 to TRBJ1-1; D is unresolved. Trimming cost V 7 bases and J 3 bases, with 18 bases left between them. Germline V gene data show CDR1 as MNHEY and CDR2 as SVGEGT. The CDR3 contains 15 residues. The CDR3 nucleotides are TGTGCCAGCACCCCGAGACCACAATGGGACACTGAAGCTTTCTTT. Its translation: CASTPRPQWDTEAFF.

The chain joins TRBV7-6 to TRBJ1-1, with no clear D. The germline gives CDR1 SGHVS, CDR2 FNYEAQ. This CDR3 is built from 15 residues. The V end was cut by 1 base, the J end by 1 base, with 10 bases between. In DNA, the CDR3 is TGTGCCAGCAGCTTAGGGGGTCGAGGGAACACTGAAGCTTTCTTT. This codes for CASSLGGRGNTEAFF.

This chain links TRBV28 with TRBJ2-7; 12 bases are shared with TRBD2. CDR3 size: 15 residues. Germline CDR1 is MDHEN and CDR2 is SYDVKM. V lost 6 bases, J lost 0 bases, and 3 bases stayed unmatched. The CDR3 bases are TGTGCCAGCAGAACTAGCGGGAGGAGCTCCTACGAGCAGTACTTC. Amino acid sequence: CASRTSGRSSYEQYF.

The chain employs TRBV28 and TRBJ1-1; no reliable D call. Germline V gene sequence: CDR1 MDHEN, CDR2 SYDVKM. The CDR3 covers 13 residues. V lost 2 bases and J 1 base, leaving 5 bases between the germline ends. The CDR3 spells CASSLIRNTEAFF. In nucleotides, the CDR3 is TGTGCCAGCAGTTTAATAAGGAACACTGAAGCTTTCTTT.

V is TRBV11-1 and J is TRBJ1-2; TRBD1 is a possible D gene (5 bases). Germline values: CDR1 SGHAT, CDR2 FQDESV (reference sequence). The CDR3 runs 14 residues. Trimming removed 2 bases from V and 2 bases from J, with 9 bases in between. This CDR3 reads CASSLSGTNYGYTF. The CDR3 DNA reads TGTGCCAGCAGCTTATCCGGGACCAACTATGGCTACACCTTC.

The chain uses TRBV10-3 and TRBJ2-1; D ambiguous. Germline-derived CDR1 and CDR2 are ENHRY and SYGVKD. Trimming removed 10 bases from V and 0 bases from J, with 10 bases in between. The CDR3 contains 13 residues. CDR3 nucleotide sequence: TGTGCCACCCTACAGAGCTCCTACAATGAGCAGTTCTTC. It translates to CATLQSSYNEQFF.

DNA of the CDR3: TGCGCCAGCAGCTTGGGGGTCAGGAGTGGTAATGAAAAACTGTTTTTT. Encoded protein: CASSLGVRSGNEKLFF. The genes are TRBV5-1 and TRBJ1-4; unclear D gene. V lost 0 bases and J lost 4, with 13 bases in between. Germline V gene sequence: CDR1 SGHRS, CDR2 YFSETQ. CDR3 length: 16 amino acids. The variable domain in full, completed from reference TRBV5-1 and TRBJ1-4, reads KAGVTQTPRYLIKTRGQQVTLSCSPISGHRSVSWYQQTPGQGLQFLFEYFSETQRNKGNFPGRFSGRQFSNSRSEMNVSTLELGDSALYLCASSLGVRSGNEKLFFGSGTQLSVL.

CDR3 nucleotide sequence: TGTGCCTGGAGTGGACAGGGTGGAGAGACCCAGTACTTC. Its protein product is CAWSGQGGETQYF. V and J are TRBV30 and TRBJ2-5; 7 bases agree with TRBD1. The CDR3 has 13 residues. J was trimmed by 4 bases and V by 1 base; bases with no gene match: 3. Germline V gene lookup returns CDR1 GTSNPN and CDR2 SVGIG (reference sequence).

The V call is TRBV7-9, the J call TRBJ1-3, with D perhaps matching TRBD1 (5 bases). CDR3 size: 16 residues. From germline, CDR1 is SEHNR and CDR2 FQNEAQ (reference sequence). Trimming pared 6 bases from V and 0 bases from J, leaving 15 bases between. CDR3: CASRSGTGDSGNTIYF. Here the CDR3 DNA reads TGTGCCAGCAGGTCCGGGACCGGGGACTCTGGAAACACCATATATTTT.

The chain joins TRBV5-4 to TRBJ2-1, with D possibly TRBD2 on 6 matching bases. CDR1 is SGHNT, CDR2 YYREEE, per germline (reference sequence). This CDR3 region has 17 residues. V was clipped by 4 bases and J by 4 bases, with 21 bases between them. CDR3 amino acids: CASSHKGGQNIYNEQFF. The CDR3 region has the DNA TGTGCCAGCAGCCATAAGGGAGGCCAGAATATATACAATGAGCAGTTCTTC.

The chain is built from TRBV12-5 and TRBJ2-3; the match to TRBD2 covers 7 bases. The CDR3 has 14 residues. The V gene's germline CDR1 is LGHNT and CDR2 FRNRAP. Trimming cost V 1 base and J 4 bases; bases outside gene matches: 2. The CDR3 loop reads CASGLGGSADTQYF. CDR3 DNA: TGTGCTAGTGGTTTGGGCGGGAGCGCAGATACGCAGTATTTT.

This clone was seen once. V gene TRBV29-1 combines with J gene TRBJ1-2; 10 bases match TRBD1. V lost 4 bases, J lost 4 bases, and 3 bases stayed unmatched. Per the germline V gene, CDR1 is SQVTM and CDR2 is ANQGSEA. The CDR3 totals 13 residues. CDR3 protein: CSVGQGAIYGYTF. CDR3 sequence (DNA): TGCAGCGTTGGACAGGGGGCAATCTATGGCTACACCTTC. Using reference TRBV29-1 and TRBJ1-2 for the parts outside the CDR3, the full variable domain is SAVISQKPSRDICQRGTSLTIQCQVDSQVTMMFWYRQQPGQSLTLIATANQGSEATYESGFVIDKFPISRPNLTFSTLTVSNMSPEDSSIYLCSVGQGAIYGYTFGSGTRLTVV.

CDR3 DNA: TGCGCCAGCAGTCCAAGGGGACGGGACTACGAGCAGTACTTC. Amino acid sequence: CASSPRGRDYEQYF. The chain is built from TRBV5-1 and TRBJ2-7, with D perhaps TRBD1 or TRBD2 (5 bases each). The V gene lost 5 bases and the J gene lost 3 bases, with 15 bases spanning the gap. Per the germline V gene, CDR1 is SGHRS and CDR2 is YFSETQ. This CDR3 spans 14 amino acids.

The table lists this clone with a count of one. Distinct nucleotide sequences in the sample also encode this CDR3. The rearrangement uses TRBV29-1 and TRBJ1-5; a weak D match, TRBD1 (5 bases). The CDR3 contains 13 residues. The V gene lost 3 bases and the J gene lost 4 bases, with 10 bases spanning the gap. Germline loops: CDR1 SQVTM, CDR2 ANQGSEA. In DNA form, the CDR3 reads TGCAGCGTTGAGACCGGGGGAAATCAGCCCCAGCATTTT. Translation gives CSVETGGNQPQHF.

The chain is built from TRBV11-3 and TRBJ2-3; TRBD1 might be the D (5 bases). The CDR3 loop spans 14 amino acids. Looked up from germline, CDR1 is SGHNT and CDR2 is YENEEA. The V end was cut by 3 bases, the J end by 4 bases, with 11 bases between. CDR3: CASSFPGKPDTQYF. The CDR3 DNA reads as TGTGCCAGCAGCTTTCCAGGGAAGCCAGATACGCAGTATTTT.

The J gene is TRBJ1-2, the V gene TRBV11-1; 8 bases line up with TRBD1. The CDR3 contains 14 residues. Germline assignment: CDR1 SGHAT and CDR2 FQDESV (reference sequence). The J segment lost 5 bases and the V segment lost 5 bases, leaving 7 bases of the junction unmatched. CDR3: CASSPDRAGYGYTF. In DNA, the CDR3 is TGTGCCAGCAGCCCGGACAGGGCGGGTTATGGCTACACCTTC. The full variable domain, rest sourced from reference TRBV11-1 and TRBJ1-2, is EAEVAQSPRYKITEKSQAVAFWCDPISGHATLYWYRQILGQGPELLVQFQDESVVDDSQLPKDRFSAERLKGVDSTLKIQPAELGDSAMYLCASSPDRAGYGYTFGSGTRLTVV.

V usage is TRBV27 and J usage is TRBJ2-2, with D unresolved. Looked up from germline, CDR1 is MNHEY and CDR2 is SMNVEV (reference sequence). V gave up 3 bases and J gave up 0 bases, with 8 bases separating them. This CDR3 spans 15 amino acids. CDR3 bases: TGTGCCAGCAGTTTGAAGCGACCGAACACCGGGGAGCTGTTTTTT. Translating it yields CASSLKRPNTGELFF.

This chain joins TRBV7-8 and TRBJ1-2, with D possibly being TRBD1 (6 bases). Germline V gene lookup returns CDR1 SGHVS and CDR2 FQNEAQ. V dropped 5 bases and J dropped 2 bases, with 18 bases sitting between them. CDR3 length equals 16 residues. The CDR3 DNA is TGTGCCAGCAGCCAGACTCCGGGACAAGGAAACTATGGCTACACCTTC. It codes for CASSQTPGQGNYGYTF.

V gene TRBV7-9 combines with J gene TRBJ2-3; 12 nucleotides line up with TRBD2. Germline-derived CDR1 and CDR2 are SEHNR and FQNEAQ (reference sequence). The CDR3 is 16 residues long. V was clipped by 4 bases and J by 3 bases; unmatched bases: 5. The CDR3 DNA sequence: TGTGCCAGCAGCTCCTTGACTAGCGGGAGAACAGATACGCAGTATTTT. Amino acid sequence: CASSSLTSGRTDTQYF.